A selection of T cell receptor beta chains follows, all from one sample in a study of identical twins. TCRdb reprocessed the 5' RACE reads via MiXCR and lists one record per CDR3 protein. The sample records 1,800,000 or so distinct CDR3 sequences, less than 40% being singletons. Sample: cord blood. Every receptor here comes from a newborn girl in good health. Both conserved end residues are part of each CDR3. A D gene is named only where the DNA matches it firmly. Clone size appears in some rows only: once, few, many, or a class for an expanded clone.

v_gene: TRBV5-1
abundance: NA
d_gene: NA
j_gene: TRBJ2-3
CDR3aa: CASSFKVDTQYF

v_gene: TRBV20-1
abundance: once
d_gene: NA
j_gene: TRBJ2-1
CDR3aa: CSAKVYLAFTPTSYNEQFF

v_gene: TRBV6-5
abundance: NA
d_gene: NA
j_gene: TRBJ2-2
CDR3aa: CASRPGRIRAGELFF

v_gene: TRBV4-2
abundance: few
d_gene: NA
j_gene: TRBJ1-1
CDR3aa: CASSQTGWNTEAFF

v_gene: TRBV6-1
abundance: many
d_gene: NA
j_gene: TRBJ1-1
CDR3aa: CASSPSVGRLGTAEAFF

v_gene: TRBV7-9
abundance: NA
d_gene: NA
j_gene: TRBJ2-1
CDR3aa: CASSLETSLQFF

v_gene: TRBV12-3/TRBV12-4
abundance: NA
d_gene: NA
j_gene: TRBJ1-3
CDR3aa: CASSLRPSAGNTIYF

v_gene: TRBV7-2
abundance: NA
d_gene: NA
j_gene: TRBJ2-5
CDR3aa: CASSLVVQSTQETQYF

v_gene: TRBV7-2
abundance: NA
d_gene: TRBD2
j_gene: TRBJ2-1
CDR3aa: CASRKGTSGRAAEQFF

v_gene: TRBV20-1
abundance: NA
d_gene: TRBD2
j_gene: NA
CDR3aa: CSAIRPGTSGRLFLYEQYF

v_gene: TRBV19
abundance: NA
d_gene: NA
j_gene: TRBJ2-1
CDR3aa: CASSMVGNEQFF

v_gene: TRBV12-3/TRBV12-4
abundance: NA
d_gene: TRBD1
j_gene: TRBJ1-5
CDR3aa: CASSLTGVDQPQHF

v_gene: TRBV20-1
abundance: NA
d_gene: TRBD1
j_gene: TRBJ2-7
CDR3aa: CSARNPTGYYEQYF

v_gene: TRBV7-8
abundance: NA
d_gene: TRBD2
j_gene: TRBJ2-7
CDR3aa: CASRGGTSGSYEQYF

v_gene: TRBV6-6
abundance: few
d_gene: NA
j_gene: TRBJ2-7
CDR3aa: CASSYEAGGYYEQYF

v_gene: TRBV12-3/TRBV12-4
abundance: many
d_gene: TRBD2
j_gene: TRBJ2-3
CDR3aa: CASRTSGTDTQYF

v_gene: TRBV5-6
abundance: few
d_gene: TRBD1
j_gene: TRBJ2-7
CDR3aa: CASSPDRGTYNEQYF

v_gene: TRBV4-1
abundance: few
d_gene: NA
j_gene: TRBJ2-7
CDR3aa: CASSQGTVESSYEQYF

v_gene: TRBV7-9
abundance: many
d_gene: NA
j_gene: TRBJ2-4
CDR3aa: CASSSQGVNIQYF

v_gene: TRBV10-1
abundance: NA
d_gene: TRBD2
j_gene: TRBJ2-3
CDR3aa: CASSESNLAGGTDTQYF

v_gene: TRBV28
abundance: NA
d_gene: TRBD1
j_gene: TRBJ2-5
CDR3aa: CANADRDRAYEQYF

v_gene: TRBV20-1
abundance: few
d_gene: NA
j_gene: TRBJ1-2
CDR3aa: CSARDQPLQILTSNYGYTF

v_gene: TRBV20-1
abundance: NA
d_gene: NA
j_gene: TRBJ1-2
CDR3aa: CSARVRGISTNYGYTF

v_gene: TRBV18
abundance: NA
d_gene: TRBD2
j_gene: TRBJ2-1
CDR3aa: CAGSPNLGLAGDGQFF

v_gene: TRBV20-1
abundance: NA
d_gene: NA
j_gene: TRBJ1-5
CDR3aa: CSARWSGTNQPQHF

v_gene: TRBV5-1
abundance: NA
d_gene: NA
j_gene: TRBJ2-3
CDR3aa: CASSFVRGTDTHYF

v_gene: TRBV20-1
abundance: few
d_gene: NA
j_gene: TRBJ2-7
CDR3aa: CSAPGTAGVSSYEQYF

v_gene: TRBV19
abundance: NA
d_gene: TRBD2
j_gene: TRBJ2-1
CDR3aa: CASSIRTSGTYNEQFF

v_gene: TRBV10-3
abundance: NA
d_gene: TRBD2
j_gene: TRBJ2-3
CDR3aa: CAISSGTSGEGTQYF

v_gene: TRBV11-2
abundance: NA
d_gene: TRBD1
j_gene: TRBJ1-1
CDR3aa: CASSLVQGAMNTEAFF

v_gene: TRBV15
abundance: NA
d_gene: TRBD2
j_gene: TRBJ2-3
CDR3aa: CATSRDRRTSSPLDTQYF

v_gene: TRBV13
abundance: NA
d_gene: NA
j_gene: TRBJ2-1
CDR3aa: CASSRHPSSYNEQFF

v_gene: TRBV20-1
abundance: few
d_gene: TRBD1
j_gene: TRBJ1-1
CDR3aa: CSARTGSVGFEAFF

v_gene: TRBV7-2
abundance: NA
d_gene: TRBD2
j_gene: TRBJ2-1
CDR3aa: CASSRRIGSGRDEQFF

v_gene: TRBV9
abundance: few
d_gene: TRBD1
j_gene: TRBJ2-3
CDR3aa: CASSVGGQTDTQYF

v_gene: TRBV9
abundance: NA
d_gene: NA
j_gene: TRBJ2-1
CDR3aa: CASSLTGVMGDEQFF

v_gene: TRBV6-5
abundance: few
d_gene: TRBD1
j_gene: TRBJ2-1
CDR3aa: CASSRDRAPNEQFF

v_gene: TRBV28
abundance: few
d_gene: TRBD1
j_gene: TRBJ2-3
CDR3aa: CASTRDREKVDTQYF

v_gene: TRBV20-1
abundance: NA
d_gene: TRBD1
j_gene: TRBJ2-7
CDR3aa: CSARAPARGSYEQYF

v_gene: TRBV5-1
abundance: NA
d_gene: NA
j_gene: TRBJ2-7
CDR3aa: CASSPTGLRDEQYF

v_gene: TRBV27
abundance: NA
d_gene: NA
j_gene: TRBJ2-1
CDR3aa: CASSLWGSSYEQFF

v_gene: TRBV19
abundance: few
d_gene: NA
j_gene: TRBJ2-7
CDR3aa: CASSLRHTSYEQYF

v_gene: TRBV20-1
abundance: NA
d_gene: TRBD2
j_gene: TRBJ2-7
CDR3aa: CSAVETSWRAEQYF

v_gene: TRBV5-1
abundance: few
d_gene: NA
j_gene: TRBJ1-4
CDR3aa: CASSLGLREEKLFF

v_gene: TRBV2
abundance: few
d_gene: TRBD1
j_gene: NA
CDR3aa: CASSGTVIPTEQYF

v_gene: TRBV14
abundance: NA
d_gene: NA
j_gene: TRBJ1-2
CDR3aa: CASSLTGGGFYGYTF

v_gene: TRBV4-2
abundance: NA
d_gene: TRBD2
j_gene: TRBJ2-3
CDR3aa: CASSHSPLLAGGELTGQYF

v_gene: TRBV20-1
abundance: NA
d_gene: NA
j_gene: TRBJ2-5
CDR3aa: CSASSRGATQYF

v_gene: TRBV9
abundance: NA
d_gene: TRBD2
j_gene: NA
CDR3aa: CASSRWTSVSETQYF

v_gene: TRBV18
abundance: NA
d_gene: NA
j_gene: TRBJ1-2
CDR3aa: CASSPFTDGYTF

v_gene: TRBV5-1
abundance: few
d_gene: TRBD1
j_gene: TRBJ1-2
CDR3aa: CASSLARTGTYGYTF

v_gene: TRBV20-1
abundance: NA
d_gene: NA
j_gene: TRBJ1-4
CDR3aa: CSAMGGWDEKLFF

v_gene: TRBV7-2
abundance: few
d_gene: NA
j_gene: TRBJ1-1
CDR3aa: CASSLGGDRTEAFF

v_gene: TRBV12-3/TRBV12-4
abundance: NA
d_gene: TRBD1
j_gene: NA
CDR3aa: CASSFDGQGLPYEQYF

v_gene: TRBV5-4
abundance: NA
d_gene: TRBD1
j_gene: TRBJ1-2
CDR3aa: CASSLWGGQVYGYTF

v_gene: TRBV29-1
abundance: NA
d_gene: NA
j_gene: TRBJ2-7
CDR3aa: CSVELQSTYEQYF

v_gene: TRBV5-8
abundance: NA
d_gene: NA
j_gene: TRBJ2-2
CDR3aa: CASSLYVGPNTGELFF

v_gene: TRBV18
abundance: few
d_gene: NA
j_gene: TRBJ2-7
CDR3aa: CASSPGTGHSYEQYF

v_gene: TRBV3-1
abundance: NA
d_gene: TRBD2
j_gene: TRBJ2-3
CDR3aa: CASSPTSGRADTQYF